The clone carrying this T cell receptor (beta chain) was seen once. These data are taken from a study of blood T cell repertoires in COVID-19. Trimming stripped 1 base from V and 7 bases from J, with 19 bases between. Per the germline V gene, CDR1 is SEHNR and CDR2 is FQNEAQ (reference sequence). The CDR3 has 16 amino acids. Data came from immunoSEQ multiplex PCR; TCRdb stores just in-frame clones and leaves some out. The data show roughly 230,000 clones, around 87% seen once. The V gene is TRBV7-9, the J gene TRBJ2-5; tentatively, D is TRBD2 (5 bases). Sequenced: peripheral blood. The receptor comes from a woman between 55 and 75 years old with COVID-19, enrolled during active disease. CDR3 in amino acids: CASSLGAGLALGTQYF. The CDR3 bases are TGTGCCAGCAGCTTAGGAGCCGGACTCGCCCTAGGGACCCAGTACTTC.